This entry concerns a single T cell receptor beta chain. Its antigen specificity is not known. No base-level quality is on record; no much larger clone is a single base apart. Read against the paper, the sample's time point label means: baseline before first vaccination. This sample's treatment or condition label indicates: meningococcal conjugate vaccine given as trial control. The vaccinee samples were drawn from two UK trials, COV001 and COV002, one of which was a single-blind randomized controlled phase 2/3 trial testing AZD1222 (ChAdOx1 nCoV-19) in healthy adults. For TCRbeta chain sequencing, PBMC samples were collected from trial participants at day 0 and at day 28 after the second dose. The data belong to a study of T cell responses to AZD1222 COVID-19 vaccine (dated by TCRdb to about 2021). Looking at the study overall: TCR sequencing was performed for over 230 trial participants, of whom 207 were given two doses of AZD1222 and around 25 were given two doses of MenACWY control vaccine. Enrollment into the trials was organized by age into subgroups of 18-55, 56-69 and 70-plus years, and those subgroups contained approximately 150, 30 and 60 TCR-sequenced participants, respectively. The full study reports these points: The 56-69-year group was small, and its depth increase did not reach significance, likely because of low power. Epitopes outside the regions mutated in the B.1.351 and B.1.1.7 variants were reportedly recognized by nearly half of the unique spike-specific TCRs. A significant rise in spike-specific TCR breadth and depth was observed after two AZD1222 doses relative to day 0 and relative to MenACWY recipients. Most participants were white British and females outnumbered males, and the authors suggested that clonal diversity may have been underestimated. Conclusions about previously exposed vaccinees are limited because only a handful of AZD1222 recipients were SARS-CoV-2 seropositive at baseline. Because no day 14 peak-response samples were available, repertoires were characterized only after the peak T cell response. The vaccine-associated CD4 TCRs covered the entire spike protein, and the dominant responses fell in regions 160-218 and 743-854.

The CDR3, cysteine through phenylalanine, is 13 amino acids long. The entry retains the CDR3 DNA only, 39 bases that are in frame from base 1. V ends up 0 bases short and J 8 bases short, with an unmatched junction base count of 4. From the germline V gene, CDR1 is SGHRS and CDR2 is YFSETQ. The CDR3 regions of human TCRbeta chains were subjected to immunosequencing. Per the original workflow: Repertoire TCRs were checked for matches against a reference library of SARS-CoV-2-specific TCRs that had been generated using the MIRA antigen-specificity platform. Breadth was defined as the fraction of unique TCRs that were SARS-CoV-2-associated, and depth was defined as the fraction of total T cells that were SARS-CoV-2-associated. Each spike-specific TCR was assigned to its reactive spike region and to a CD4 or CD8 class using the MIRA data. Log10-transformed breadth and depth values were compared by one-way ANOVA with Sidak's multiple comparisons tests. In TCRdb, the immuneACCESS table is reduced to in-frame sequences with V and J assigned. These tables do not hold every clone; where another copy was compared, an unresolved V gene accounts for under half, and the others remain unexplained. V and J calls and clone size come straight from that table; D and trimming were deduced from the DNA. This sample has under 80,000 clones in its table, and 79% of those were observed once. In total, the top ten clones hold approximately 23% of the sample.

The TCR originated in an adult in good health. Sequenced here: peripheral blood, sampled on day 0 of MenACWY control vaccination. The chain uses TRBV5-1 and TRBJ1-2; 7 central nucleotides agree with TRBD1. The sequence in DNA is TGCGCCAGCAGCTTGGGACAGGGATGGGGCTACACCTTC. This codes for CASSLGQGWGYTF.